One and the same sample provided the 21 T cell receptor beta chains below, sequenced in a study of cytomegalovirus exposure and HLA in healthy donors. This PCR relied on a set of 60 Vbeta primers and 13 Jbeta primers. Profiling relied on immunoSEQ multiplex PCR, and the TCRdb table lists in-frame clones only, not all of them. The table shows some 90,000 clones, with around 70% occurring only once. The sequencing sample was made of PBMCs. Source of these receptors: a man aged 45-60 years in good health and CMV-seronegative.

This chain uses TRBV10-3 with TRBJ2-7, with D possibly being TRBD2 (5 bases). The CDR3 totals 15 residues. Germline V gene data show CDR1 as ENHRY and CDR2 as SYGVKD. Trimming stripped 3 bases from V and 0 bases from J, with 12 bases between. CDR3 sequence: CAISDGLGSSYEQYF. In DNA form, the CDR3 reads TGTGCCATCAGTGATGGACTGGGGAGCTCCTACGAGCAGTACTTC.

The rearrangement links TRBV7-2 to TRBJ1-6; D not resolved. V dropped 0 bases and J dropped 3 bases, with 9 bases sitting between them. This CDR3 is 16 amino acids long. Germline CDR1 is SGHTA and CDR2 is FQGNSA. Here the CDR3 reads CASSLAQVYYNSPLHF. The DNA for the CDR3 is TGTGCCAGCAGCTTAGCTCAGGTTTACTATAATTCACCCCTCCACTTT.

The J gene is TRBJ1-1, the V gene TRBV28; perhaps TRBD1 as D (5 bases). The germline V gene has CDR1 MDHEN and CDR2 SYDVKM. There are 13 residues in the CDR3. With 6 bases removed from V and 5 bases from J, the gap between germline ends came to 13 bases. The CDR3 DNA is TGTGCCAGCAGCCTCGACAGTGGGACTGAAGCTTTCTTT. It is translated as CASSLDSGTEAFF.

V and J are TRBV15 and TRBJ2-2; TRBD1 matches 8 bases. Per the germline V gene, CDR1 is LNHNV and CDR2 is YYDKDF (reference sequence). The length of the CDR3 is 15 residues. V was clipped by 8 bases and J by 6 bases; unmatched bases: 11. The CDR3 region is CATGKGTGGSGELFF. The CDR3 nucleotides are TGTGCCACCGGGAAGGGTACAGGGGGATCCGGGGAGCTGTTTTTT.

This chain links TRBV11-2 with TRBJ1-1; the D is unclear. V was cut by 5 bases and J by 3 bases, with 10 bases left in between. The germline V gene has CDR1 SGHAT and CDR2 FQNNGV. This CDR3 has 13 amino acids. This chain's CDR3 is CASSKERDTEAFF. The CDR3 DNA sequence: TGTGCCAGCAGCAAAGAACGCGACACTGAAGCTTTCTTT.

The rearrangement joins TRBV29-1 to TRBJ1-2; 9 nucleotides align to TRBD1. The CDR3 totals 13 residues. The J segment lost 7 bases and the V segment lost 2 bases, leaving 5 bases of the junction unmatched. CDR1 and CDR2 from the germline V gene are SQVTM and ANQGSEA. The CDR3 bases are TGCAGCGTTGAAAAACAGGGGGCTGTTGGCTACACCTTC. This codes for CSVEKQGAVGYTF.

The chain links TRBV2 to TRBJ1-6; possible D gene TRBD1, 5 bases. Germline CDR1 SNHLY, CDR2 FYNNEI. V was cut by 8 bases and J by 10 bases, with 18 bases left in between. This CDR3 has 14 residues. The CDR3 sequence: CASAIGGFQSPLHF. The CDR3 DNA reads as TGTGCCAGCGCCATCGGGGGGTTTCAGTCACCCCTCCACTTT.

This clone was detected only a few times. The chain recombines TRBV19 with TRBJ2-2, with TRBD1 matching over 9 bases. J was trimmed by 6 bases and V by 4 bases; bases with no gene match: 6. Germline V gives CDR1 LNHDA, CDR2 SQIVND (reference sequence). The CDR3 has 15 residues. Here the CDR3 reads CASSTGQGWAGELFF. In DNA form, the CDR3 reads TGTGCCAGTAGTACCGGACAGGGGTGGGCCGGGGAGCTGTTTTTT.

The chain couples TRBV6-5 to TRBJ2-3; 10 nucleotides line up with TRBD1. The CDR3 has 15 amino acids. Per germline, CDR1 MNHEY and CDR2 SVGAGI. J lost 5 bases, V lost 5 bases, and 7 bases had no gene match. The CDR3 sequence: CASSGGTGDLDTQYF. CDR3 nucleotides: TGTGCCAGCAGTGGAGGGACAGGGGATTTAGATACGCAGTATTTT.

This chain uses TRBV18 with TRBJ1-1; maybe TRBD1 (6 bases). The CDR3 spans 13 residues. CDR1 is KGHSH, CDR2 LQKENI, per germline. Trimming left V 5 bases short and J 3 bases short, with 10 bases between. The CDR3 is CASSRQEDTEAFF. CDR3 bases: TGTGCCAGCTCAAGACAGGAGGACACTGAAGCTTTCTTT. Full variable domain (remainder filled in from reference TRBV18 and TRBJ1-1): NAGVMQNPRHLVRRRGQEARLRCSPMKGHSHVYWYRQLPEEGLKFMVYLQKENIIDESGMPKERFSAEFPKEGPSILRIQQVVRGDSAAYFCASSRQEDTEAFFGQGTRLTVV.

V is TRBV25-1 and J is TRBJ2-7; perhaps TRBD1 as D (6 bases). Germline assignment: CDR1 MGHDK and CDR2 SYGVNS. CDR3 size: 14 residues. The V end lost 3 bases, the J end lost 3 bases, and 12 bases lay between the germline ends. The CDR3 loop reads CASSDQGYFYEQYF. The DNA for the CDR3 is TGTGCCAGCAGTGATCAGGGGTACTTCTACGAGCAGTACTTC.

The chain couples TRBV18 to TRBJ2-7; D is possibly TRBD1 (6 bases). With 6 bases removed from V and 5 bases from J, the gap between germline ends came to 20 bases. The germline CDR1 and CDR2 sequences are KGHSH and LQKENI. The CDR3 is 15 amino acids. The chain's CDR3 is CASSPPPEGVHEQYF. The DNA of the CDR3 is TGTGCCAGCTCCCCCCCACCCGAGGGGGTTCACGAGCAGTACTTC.

The chain links TRBV27 to TRBJ1-4; 8 bases map to TRBD1. J was trimmed by 8 bases and V by 5 bases; bases with no gene match: 16. The CDR3 totals 17 residues. CDR1 and CDR2 from the germline V gene are MNHEY and SMNVEV (reference sequence). For the CDR3, the DNA is TGTGCCAGCAGTCCGCGACCTTTAGGACAGGGAACGGAAAAACTGTTTTTT. The encoded protein is CASSPRPLGQGTEKLFF.

The chain recombines TRBV7-8 with TRBJ1-1; D call uncertain. CDR1 is SGHVS and CDR2 is FQNEAQ in the germline V gene. Trimming took off 1 base at V and 8 bases at J, with 11 bases between the two ends. This CDR3 region has 13 residues. The CDR3 loop is CASSLVRSGEAFF. DNA of the CDR3: TGTGCCAGCAGCTTAGTACGGAGCGGAGAAGCTTTCTTT.

The chain uses TRBV2 and TRBJ1-4; D not certain. V lost 5 bases, J lost 7 bases, and 23 bases lay in between. Germline loops: CDR1 SNHLY, CDR2 FYNNEI. The CDR3 contains 17 residues. CDR3 DNA sequence: TGTGCCAGCAGTCCCAGGCTTGGGGAGGTTGTTGGTGAAAAACTGTTTTTT. Protein: CASSPRLGEVVGEKLFF.

J is TRBJ2-7 and V is TRBV15; 8 bases line up with TRBD1. This CDR3 is 14 amino acids long. The junction had 5 bases not matched to a gene; V was cut back by 5 bases and J by 2 bases. In germline, CDR1 is LNHNV, CDR2 YYDKDF (reference sequence). The CDR3 nucleotides read TGTGCCACCAGCCAGGACAGGGCCACCTACGAGCAGTACTTC. Amino acids: CATSQDRATYEQYF.

Only a few counts were recorded for this clone. The chain employs TRBV27 and TRBJ2-7; TRBD2 is a possible D gene (5 bases). This CDR3 has 14 residues. Trimming left V 6 bases short and J 0 bases short, with 12 bases between. CDR1 and CDR2 (germline): MNHEY, SMNVEV (reference sequence). CDR3 coding DNA: TGTGCCAGCAGCCGGACTCGGAGCTCCTACGAGCAGTACTTC. Its protein product is CASSRTRSSYEQYF.

The chain recombines TRBV11-2 with TRBJ2-7, with 7 bases aligning to TRBD1. V lost 4 bases and J lost 2; bases outside the gene matches: 2. CDR3 size: 13 residues. Germline CDR1 is SGHAT and CDR2 is FQNNGV. CDR3 nucleotides: TGTGCCAGCAGCTCGGGACAGCCCTACGAGCAGTACTTC. Translated, it gives CASSSGQPYEQYF.

The V call is TRBV4-1, the J call TRBJ2-1, with TRBD2 identical over 10 bases. CDR3 length: 16 residues. Trimming took 3 bases from V and 4 from J; bases not matched to a gene: 6. Germline CDR1 MGHRA, CDR2 YSYEKL. The CDR3 DNA sequence: TGCGCCAGCAGCCATCAGCGGGGGGGGTATTACAATGAGCAGTTCTTC. Translated, it gives CASSHQRGGYYNEQFF.

This clone was observed once. This chain links TRBV7-9 with TRBJ2-2; tentative D call: TRBD1 (5 bases). Germline-derived CDR1 and CDR2 are SEHNR and FQNEAQ (reference sequence). Trimming shortened V by 5 bases and J by 8 bases, and 6 bases separated the two germline ends. The CDR3 spans 11 residues. CDR3 protein: CASSRQGELFF. The CDR3, as DNA: TGTGCCAGCAGCCGACAGGGGGAGCTGTTTTTT. The full variable domain, in which reference TRBV7-9 and TRBJ2-2 provide the parts outside the CDR3, is DTGVSQNPRHKITKRGQNVTFRCDPISEHNRLYWYRQTLGQGPEFLTYFQNEAQLEKSRLLSDRFSAERPKGSFSTLEIQRTEQGDSAMYLCASSRQGELFFGEGSRLTVL.

The J gene is TRBJ2-7, the V gene TRBV7-9, with a tentative D call TRBD1 (6 bases). CDR1 is SEHNR, CDR2 FQNEAQ, per germline (reference sequence). V dropped 3 bases and J dropped 2 bases, with 11 bases sitting between them. The CDR3 is 14 amino acids. The CDR3 coding sequence is TGTGCCAGCAGCTTTGAGGCAGGGGCCTACGAGCAGTACTTC. It codes for CASSFEAGAYEQYF.